The present TCR beta chain was sequenced within a study of blood T cell repertoires in COVID-19. Study context: COVID-19 samples, acute and convalescent, were from the United States, Italy and Spain. T cells, B-cell-depleted T cells, or PBMCs supplied cDNA or gDNA.

As originally analysed: Researchers report that nucleated cell counts were estimated from reference gene primer amplification. TCRdb's copy holds only in-frame clones and misses some; the assay was immunoSEQ multiplex PCR. Clonal size and the V and J genes are those of that table, whereas D and trimming came from the DNA. The table shows 250,000 to 300,000 clones, with around four fifths occurring only once. The V gene lost 0 bases and the J gene lost 2 bases, with 11 bases spanning the gap. CDR1 and CDR2 from the germline V gene are MGHRA and YSYEKL. The CDR3 sequence is 16 residues long. The sequencing input was peripheral blood. The V gene is TRBV4-1, the J gene TRBJ1-3; a possible D gene is TRBD1 (6 bases). The origin of this receptor is a man aged 55 to 69 with acute or convalescent COVID-19. CDR3 sequence reads: CASSQEGGRPGNTIYF. The CDR3 DNA follows: TGCGCCAGCAGCCAAGAGGGGGGGCGACCTGGAAACACCATATATTTT.